These 25 T cell receptor beta chains originate from one sample sequenced in a study of molecular identifiers for immune sequencing clone quantification. TCRdb used MiXCR to reprocess the PCR reads, holding one entry per CDR3 protein. Among some 580,000 distinct CDR3 sequences listed, 25% were seen once. The sequenced sample consisted of naive CD8+ T cells from blood, with Jurkat cell RNA spiked in. The sample's subset: FACS-sorted CD8+CD4-CCR7+CD45RA+ naive T cells. Source of these receptors: a human donor in good health. Some libraries in this study had Jurkat cell RNA spiked in.

Concerning this clonotype itself: At one end the junction does not follow the germline gene, possibly because of a read error. This sequence joins TRBV6-5 and TRBJ2-2; 8 bases align to TRBD2. CDR1 and CDR2 from the germline V gene are MNHEY and SVGAGI. The CDR3 contains 15 residues. The CDR3 DNA reads as TGTGCCAGCAGGATTGTTGGCGGGGGGACCGGTGAGCTGTTTTTT. It translates to CASRIVGGGTGELFF.

On this clonotype: Relative to the germline gene, one junction end is altered; a read error may explain this. The chain employs TRBV24-1 and TRBJ2-1; D unresolved. This CDR3 is 14 amino acids long. Germline CDR1 is KGHDR and CDR2 is SFDVKD. This CDR3 reads CATSSKSSHNEQFF. The CDR3 bases are TGTGCCACCAGTAGTAAAAGCTCCCACAATGAGCAGTTCTTC.

The sample holds a few counts of this clonotype. CDR3 sequence (DNA): TGTGCCAGTAGTATGGGGGCTTGGAATCAGCCCCAGCATTTT. Translation: CASSMGAWNQPQHF. The chain combines TRBV19 with TRBJ1-5, with a possible D match to TRBD1 (6 bases). This CDR3 is 14 amino acids long. V was pared by 3 bases and J by 4 bases, with 10 bases between. Germline CDR1 is LNHDA and CDR2 is SQIVND (reference sequence).

This clonotype was detected ten times or more. The V and J genes are TRBV29-1 and TRBJ1-1; D remains unclear. With 4 bases removed from V and 2 bases from J, the gap between germline ends came to 8 bases. Germline CDR1 is SQVTM and CDR2 is ANQGSEA. CDR3 length: 12 residues. This CDR3 reads CSVARDNTEAFF. CDR3 in DNA: TGCAGCGTTGCCAGAGACAACACTGAAGCTTTCTTT.

This clonotype was observed many times. The CDR3 DNA reads TGTGCCAGCAGTGATGAGACAGGGGACGAGCAGTACTTC. It yields the protein CASSDETGDEQYF. The rearrangement joins TRBV6-1 to TRBJ2-7; 8 positions agree with TRBD1. The CDR3 is 13 amino acids. Germline V gives CDR1 MNHNS, CDR2 SASEGT. The V gene end was trimmed by 3 bases and the J gene end by 5 bases; junction bases not matched to a gene: 3.

The CDR3 DNA reads TGTGCCAGCAGTTTGCGTATAACCTACAATGAGCAGTTCTTC. This sequence encodes CASSLRITYNEQFF. This rearrangement joins TRBV28 to TRBJ2-1; D gene ambiguous. The germline CDR1 and CDR2 sequences are MDHEN and SYDVKM. CDR3 length: 14 residues. The V and J ends lost 3 bases and 2 bases respectively, with 8 bases between them.

This clonotype has a count of ten or more. This chain links TRBV5-6 with TRBJ1-2; D remains unclear. V lost 1 base to trimming and J lost 7 bases, with 17 bases between them. This CDR3 contains 15 residues. Germline CDR1 reads SGHDT; CDR2 reads YYEEEE. The CDR3 reads CASSLIRSELSGYTF. The CDR3 nucleotides are TGTGCCAGCAGCTTGATCCGATCCGAACTCTCTGGCTACACCTTC.

This clonotype was seen more than once but under ten times. The rearrangement joins TRBV20-1 to TRBJ2-1, with D perhaps matching TRBD1 (5 bases). V was shortened by 1 base and J by 7 bases, with 17 bases between the two germline ends. Germline loops: CDR1 DFQATT, CDR2 SNEGSKA (reference sequence). The CDR3 is 15 amino acids. The CDR3: CSARATGDVLNEQFF. CDR3 DNA sequence: TGCAGTGCTAGAGCTACAGGAGACGTACTGAATGAGCAGTTCTTC.

This clonotype has just a few counts. The J gene is TRBJ2-1, the V gene TRBV19; D gene unclear. CDR1 is LNHDA, CDR2 SQIVND, per germline (reference sequence). The CDR3 sequence is 16 residues long. Trimming stripped 0 bases from V and 0 bases from J, with 9 bases between. CDR3 sequence: CASSIDGVSSYNEQFF. The CDR3 DNA reads TGTGCCAGTAGTATAGATGGGGTTAGCTCCTACAATGAGCAGTTCTTC. Using reference TRBV19 and TRBJ2-1 for the parts outside the CDR3, the full variable domain is DGGITQSPKYLFRKEGQNVTLSCEQNLNHDAMYWYRQDPGQGLRLIYYSQIVNDFQKGDIAEGYSVSREKKESFPLTVTSAQKNPTAFYLCASSIDGVSSYNEQFFGPGTRLTVL.

This clonotype appeared a few times. V usage is TRBV28 and J usage is TRBJ2-2; maybe TRBD1 (5 bases). Germline CDR1 and CDR2: MDHEN and SYDVKM. CDR3 length equals 14 residues. The ends were cut back, 3 bases at V and 5 bases at J, with 10 bases in the middle. The CDR3 bases are TGTGCCAGCAGTTTGTTAGGGGAAACCGGGGAGCTGTTTTTT. It codes for CASSLLGETGELFF.

This clonotype has a count of ten or more. The gene calls are TRBV7-2 and TRBJ2-7, with TRBD2 as a possible D gene (5 bases). Per germline, CDR1 SGHTA and CDR2 FQGNSA. V was pared by 4 bases and J by 0 bases, with 16 bases between. This CDR3 contains 16 residues. The CDR3 protein is CASSSPEVENSYEQYF. The CDR3 DNA is TGTGCCAGCAGCTCGCCGGAGGTAGAAAACTCCTACGAGCAGTACTTC.

This clonotype was observed at least ten times. The J gene is TRBJ1-4, the V gene TRBV20-1; D is uncertain. The germline V and J ends were trimmed by 1 base and 4 bases, with 13 bases remaining between them. The CDR3 is 15 residues long. CDR1 is DFQATT and CDR2 is SNEGSKA in the germline V gene (reference sequence). The CDR3 region has the DNA TGCAGTGCTAGAGTTCGGCCAGCCTATAATGAAAAACTGTTTTTT. The encoded protein is CSARVRPAYNEKLFF.

This chain connects TRBV12-3 or TRBV12-4 to TRBJ1-1, with D unresolved. V lost 7 bases and J lost 3, with 12 bases in between. The CDR3 consists of 13 residues. In DNA form, the CDR3 reads TGTGCCAGCACTGAGGGATTAGACACTGAAGCTTTCTTT. Protein: CASTEGLDTEAFF.

A remark on this clonotype: A much more abundant neighbour one base away suggests this may be a read error. The chain has TRBV2 and TRBJ2-3, with D possibly being TRBD2 (6 bases). CDR3 length: 20 amino acids. Germline-derived CDR1 and CDR2 are SNHLY and FYNNEI. In DNA, the CDR3 is TGTGCCAGCAGTGAAAACATCGGGACTGCACCCGAATCTAGCACAGATACGCGGTATTTT. Encoded protein: CASSENIGTAPESSTDTRYF.

This clonotype was observed a few times. The rearrangement uses TRBV2 and TRBJ2-7; 8 nucleotides line up with TRBD2. This CDR3 comprises 13 residues. Germline V gene sequence: CDR1 SNHLY, CDR2 FYNNEI. V trimming: 6 bases; J trimming: 4 bases; junction bases outside the gene matches: 5. The DNA for the CDR3 is TGTGCCAGCAGAGCGGGAGACAGATACGAGCAGTACTTC. It specifies CASRAGDRYEQYF.

As regards this clonotype: An end of the junction does not agree with germline; a read error may underlie this. This chain uses TRBV5-8 with TRBJ2-3, with D perhaps TRBD1 (6 bases). Germline values: CDR1 SGHTS, CDR2 YDEGEE. The CDR3 contains 15 residues. CDR3 sequence: CASSLGTAAQHTQCF. CDR3 bases: TGTGCCAGCAGCTTGGGGACAGCGGCACAGCATACGCAGTGTTTT.

This clonotype occurred a few times. The V gene is TRBV10-3, the J gene TRBJ1-1; maybe TRBD1 (5 bases). V lost 6 bases, J lost 1 base, and 9 bases lay in between. The CDR3 loop spans 13 amino acids. CDR1 and CDR2 (germline): ENHRY, SYGVKD. DNA for the CDR3: TGTGCCATCAGCTGGACATCGAACACTGAAGCTTTCTTT. It is translated as CAISWTSNTEAFF.

A note on this clonotype: A read error is likely, as this CDR3 ends without the conserved phenylalanine or tryptophan. The chain employs TRBV28 and TRBJ2-1; 8 nucleotides agree with TRBD1. V trimming: 2 bases; J trimming: 2 bases; junction bases outside the gene matches: 2. The CDR3 is 15 residues long. Germline CDR1 is MDHEN and CDR2 is SYDVKM. The CDR3 sequence is CASSLQGQAYNEQFL. CDR3 nucleotides: TGTGCCAGCAGTTTACAGGGACAGGCCTACAATGAGCAGTTCCTC.

The chain joins TRBV27 to TRBJ1-1; 8 positions agree with TRBD1. J was trimmed by 4 bases and V by 6 bases; bases with no gene match: 4. Germline CDR1 reads MNHEY; CDR2 reads SMNVEV (reference sequence). This CDR3 comprises 13 residues. The CDR3 protein is CASRPQGGTEAFF. In DNA form, the CDR3 reads TGTGCCAGCAGACCACAGGGGGGCACTGAAGCTTTCTTT.

The rearrangement uses TRBV6-5 and TRBJ2-7; the D gene is possibly TRBD2 (5 bases). V was cut by 1 base and J by 1 base, with 8 bases left in between. Germline V lookup: CDR1 MNHEY, CDR2 SVGAGI. This CDR3 has 14 amino acids. CDR3 nucleotides: TGTGCCAGCAGTTACTTTGGCGGGTCCTACGAGCAGTACTTC. This gives the protein CASSYFGGSYEQYF.

The chain recombines TRBV13 with TRBJ2-7; the match to TRBD2 covers 8 bases. The germline V gene encodes CDR1 PRHDT and CDR2 FYEKMQ (reference sequence). V trimming: 4 bases; J trimming: 2 bases; junction bases outside the gene matches: 7. The CDR3 runs 15 residues. CDR3 amino acids: CASSSISGGPYEQYF. CDR3 nucleotides: TGTGCCAGCAGCTCAATTTCGGGGGGGCCCTACGAGCAGTACTTC.

This clonotype was picked up many times. The genes are TRBV7-9 and TRBJ1-1; 10 bases are shared with TRBD1. Germline assignment: CDR1 SEHNR and CDR2 FQNEAQ (reference sequence). V shed 5 bases, J shed 4 bases, and the junction held 7 bases outside the gene matches. CDR3 length: 15 residues. The CDR3 coding sequence is TGTGCCAGCAGCCTACGGGACAGGGGAGGCACTGAAGCTTTCTTT. Protein: CASSLRDRGGTEAFF.

This clonotype was detected ten times or more. The chain couples TRBV7-2 to TRBJ2-1, with 7 bases that match TRBD1. Germline V CDR1 and CDR2: SGHTA, FQGNSA. Germline trimming cut 3 bases from V and 5 bases from J; bases unmatched to any gene: 7. The CDR3 consists of 15 residues. The CDR3 protein is CASSFFNRGDNEQFF. CDR3 nucleotides: TGTGCCAGCAGCTTTTTTAACAGGGGCGACAATGAGCAGTTCTTC.

To note about this clonotype: One end of the junction varies from germline; a read error may be responsible. V and J are TRBV15 and TRBJ1-1; D might be TRBD1 (5 bases). The CDR3 is made up of 16 amino acids. The germline V gene encodes CDR1 LNHNV and CDR2 YYDKDF (reference sequence). This CDR3 reads CATSRQTGIGDTGAFF. CDR3 DNA sequence: TGTGCCACCAGCAGACAAACAGGAATCGGGGATACTGGAGCTTTCTTT.

This clonotype was picked up many times. A read error may produce the germline difference seen at one junction end. The chain joins TRBV4-1 to TRBJ2-3, with TRBD1 identical over 9 bases. Per germline, CDR1 MGHRA and CDR2 YSYEKL. The CDR3 covers 14 residues. CDR3 DNA sequence: TGTGCCAGCAGCCCCGGACAGGGGTCAGATACGCAGTATTTT. Its translation is CASSPGQGSDTQYF.